This T cell receptor beta chain was observed in a study of T cell responses to AZD1222 COVID-19 vaccine. The study's findings and limits: No repertoire was sampled before or during the peak T cell response, only after it. Epitopes outside B.1.351 and B.1.1.7 mutated regions reportedly drew nearly half of spike TCRs.

Germline lookup yields CDR1 SGHNT and CDR2 YENEEA. This CDR3 has 15 residues. Trimming removed 0 bases from V and 3 bases from J; junction bases left unmatched: 5. The assay was immunoSEQ multiplex PCR, and TCRdb's table has in-frame clones only and misses some. The table includes over 100,000 clones, approximately 90% detected once. Only a few counts were recorded for this clone. Its antigen is not identified. The source is an adult in good health. Sequenced material: peripheral blood, taken on day 0 of AZD1222 vaccination. The V gene is TRBV11-3, the J gene TRBJ2-7, with TRBD1 matching over 7 bases. CDR3: CASSLEAGGSYEQYF. The CDR3 bases are TGTGCCAGCAGCTTAGAGGCAGGGGGTAGCTACGAGCAGTACTTC. The full variable domain, completed using reference TRBV11-3 and TRBJ2-7, is EAGVVQSPRYKIIEKKQPVAFWCNPISGHNTLYWYLQNLGQGPELLIRYENEEAVDDSQLPKDRFSAERLKGVDSTLKIQPAELGDSAVYLCASSLEAGGSYEQYFGPGTRLTVT.